These 20 T cell receptor beta chains were all obtained from the same sample, sequenced in a study of control samples from healthy donors and cancer patients. TCRdb's copy holds only in-frame clones and misses some; the assay was immunoSEQ multiplex PCR. The sample comprises around 68,000 clones, approximately 86% of which are singletons, and 15% to 18% rests with the top ten. The sequenced material came from blood. These receptors originate from a man aged 60-69 years in good health.

The chain has TRBV10-3 and TRBJ1-2; a possible D gene is TRBD1 (6 bases). Germline lookup yields CDR1 ENHRY and CDR2 SYGVKD. The CDR3 totals 14 residues. Trimming removed 1 base at V and 2 bases at J, with 8 bases between. The CDR3 loop is CAISELGQNYGYTF. The CDR3 bases are TGTGCCATCAGTGAGTTAGGACAGAACTATGGCTACACCTTC.

DNA of the CDR3: TGTGCCAGCAGCCAAAAGTTTGGGAGCGGGACCTACAATGAGCAGTTCTTC. Amino acid sequence: CASSQKFGSGTYNEQFF. This rearrangement joins TRBV3-1 (or the pseudogene TRBV3-2) to TRBJ2-1; 7 bases fit TRBD2. V lost 2 bases and J lost 2; bases outside the gene matches: 9. CDR3 length equals 17 residues. Germline V gene sequence: CDR1 LGHDT, CDR2 YNNKEL (reference sequence).

The gene calls are TRBV7-2 and TRBJ1-6; 9 bases are a match to TRBD1. This CDR3 is built from 15 residues. V was clipped by 8 bases and J by 9 bases; unmatched bases: 11. Germline V CDR1 and CDR2: SGHTA, FQGNSA. The CDR3: CASSGPGQGGSPLHF. The DNA of the CDR3 is TGTGCCAGCTCCGGCCCGGGACAGGGAGGTTCACCCCTCCACTTT.

This clone was counted only a few times. The chain recombines TRBV7-8 with TRBJ2-5; 7 bases are a match to TRBD1. This CDR3 has 18 amino acids. Losses at the gene ends were 5 bases for V and 2 bases for J; bases not matched to a gene: 17. Germline V CDR1 and CDR2: SGHVS, FQNEAQ. The DNA for the CDR3 is TGTGCCAGCAGCCGAGGGGGCCTTGTAATTGCCTCACAAGAGACCCAGTACTTC. It encodes CASSRGGLVIASQETQYF.

The chain recombines TRBV9 with TRBJ2-5, with TRBD1 as a possible D gene (6 bases). Trimming shortened V by 1 base and J by 2 bases, and 12 bases separated the two germline ends. The CDR3 has 15 residues. The germline V gene encodes CDR1 SGDLS and CDR2 YYNGEE. CDR3 region: CASSVLGALQETQYF. CDR3 nucleotide sequence: TGTGCCAGCAGCGTACTGGGGGCCCTTCAAGAGACCCAGTACTTC.

The rearrangement links TRBV30 to TRBJ1-2; D call uncertain. The V and J ends lost 1 base and 14 bases respectively, with 20 bases between them. CDR1 is GTSNPN, CDR2 SVGIG, per germline (reference sequence). This CDR3 is 13 amino acids long. The CDR3, as DNA: TGTGCCTGGAGTGAGATCCCGGGAGGGTCTAGGACCTTC. Residues: CAWSEIPGGSRTF.

The chain links TRBV5-6 to TRBJ1-2; 9 nucleotides align to TRBD1. After removal of 4 bases from V and 4 bases from J, the junction contained 2 bases not matched to a gene. The CDR3 loop spans 13 amino acids. CDR1 SGHDT and CDR2 YYEEEE come from the germline V gene. The DNA for the CDR3 is TGTGCCAGCAGCCCGGGACAGGGCTATGGCTACACCTTC. It is translated as CASSPGQGYGYTF.

This chain uses TRBV4-3 with TRBJ2-7, with unresolved D. This CDR3 region has 15 residues. Germline V gives CDR1 LGHNA, CDR2 YSLEER. V gave up 0 bases and J gave up 1 base, with 10 bases separating them. DNA of the CDR3: TGCGCCAGCAGCCAAGACCCAGGACCATCCTACGAGCAGTACTTC. Its translation: CASSQDPGPSYEQYF.

The chain links TRBV2 to TRBJ2-2, with D possibly TRBD1 on 6 matching bases. The CDR3 spans 13 residues. V lost 1 base and J lost 8, with 8 bases in between. Germline V gives CDR1 SNHLY, CDR2 FYNNEI. The CDR3 sequence is CASSEVRGGELFF. The DNA of the CDR3 is TGTGCCAGCAGTGAAGTCAGGGGTGGGGAGCTGTTTTTT.

The chain joins TRBV6-1 to TRBJ2-7; D unclear. CDR3 size: 12 residues. CDR1 and CDR2 from the germline V gene are MNHNS and SASEGT. V gave up 6 bases and J gave up 4 bases, with 10 bases separating them. CDR3 amino acids: CASRDPLYEQYF. The CDR3 DNA sequence: TGTGCCAGCAGGGACCCTCTATACGAGCAGTACTTC.

The chain is built from TRBV2 and TRBJ1-4, with no clear D. CDR3 size: 15 residues. The germline CDR1 and CDR2 sequences are SNHLY and FYNNEI. V lost 6 bases, J lost 0 bases, and 11 bases lay in between. CDR3 residues: CASSLLKSTNEKLFF. Written as DNA, the CDR3 is TGTGCCAGCAGCCTACTCAAGTCAACTAATGAAAAACTGTTTTTT.

The chain combines TRBV27 with TRBJ2-1, with D possibly being TRBD2 (5 bases). V was trimmed by 3 bases and J by 9 bases, leaving 15 bases between them. The germline V gene encodes CDR1 MNHEY and CDR2 SMNVEV (reference sequence). The CDR3 extends over 14 amino acids. CDR3 sequence: CASSLAPRVGEQFF. DNA for the CDR3: TGTGCCAGCAGTTTGGCTCCGAGGGTGGGTGAGCAGTTCTTC.

The rearrangement joins TRBV24-1 to TRBJ2-5; TRBD1 matches 11 bases. The CDR3 covers 14 residues. The germline V gene encodes CDR1 KGHDR and CDR2 SFDVKD. The junction had 5 bases not matched to a gene; V was cut back by 7 bases and J by 5 bases. DNA for the CDR3: TGTGCCACCAGCCAGGGACAGGGGGGGGAGACCCAGTACTTC. This encodes CATSQGQGGETQYF.

The V gene is TRBV5-1, the J gene TRBJ2-5; TRBD2 aligns across 13 bases. The CDR3 sequence is 16 residues long. CDR1 and CDR2 (germline): SGHRS, YFSETQ. Trimming cost V 3 bases and J 2 bases; bases outside gene matches: 4. CDR3 coding DNA: TGCGCCAGCAGCTCTGGACTAGCGGGGGCTCAAGAGACCCAGTACTTC. Translation: CASSSGLAGAQETQYF.

This clone came up a few times. The chain couples TRBV11-2 to TRBJ1-5; no clear D. Germline V lookup: CDR1 SGHAT, CDR2 FQNNGV. The CDR3 covers 12 residues. Trimming stripped 5 bases from V and 7 bases from J, with 9 bases between. In nucleotides, the CDR3 is TGTGCCAGCAGCAATCATCGACAGCCCCAGCATTTT. It yields the protein CASSNHRQPQHF.

This clone has only one observation. The V and J genes are TRBV28 and TRBJ1-5; TRBD1 matches at 10 bases. This CDR3 comprises 17 residues. Per germline, CDR1 MDHEN and CDR2 SYDVKM. V lost 4 bases to trimming and J lost 4 bases; unmatched junction nucleotides: 10. As DNA, the CDR3 is TGTGCCAGCAGTTGGGGGGGACAGGGGTGGGCGAATCAGCCCCAGCATTTT. Encoded protein: CASSWGGQGWANQPQHF. Combining the CDR3 with reference TRBV28 and TRBJ1-5 gives the whole variable domain DVKVTQSSRYLVKRTGEKVFLECVQDMDHENMFWYRQDPGLGLRLIYFSYDVKMKEKGDIPEGYSVSREKKERFSLILESASTNQTSMYLCASSWGGQGWANQPQHFGDGTRLSIL.

The chain carries TRBV28 and TRBJ2-2; the match to TRBD1 covers 7 bases. CDR1 and CDR2 from the germline V gene are MDHEN and SYDVKM. This CDR3 spans 17 amino acids. V dropped 5 bases and J dropped 2; count of bases not matched to a gene: 11. CDR3 sequence: CASSRGLGAANTGELFF. The CDR3 DNA is TGTGCCAGCAGTAGGGGGCTCGGGGCAGCTAACACCGGGGAGCTGTTTTTT.

The chain joins TRBV6-5 to TRBJ1-1; D unresolved. The CDR3 consists of 13 residues. V lost 6 bases and J lost 1, with 9 bases in between. Germline V gene lookup returns CDR1 MNHEY and CDR2 SVGAGI. This CDR3 is CASSPIGNTEAFF. The CDR3 nucleotides are TGTGCCAGCAGCCCGATTGGGAACACTGAAGCTTTCTTT.

The chain combines TRBV11-2 with TRBJ2-1; D may be TRBD2 (7 bases). CDR1 is SGHAT, CDR2 FQNNGV, per germline. V lost 5 bases, J lost 2 bases, and 19 bases lay in between. This CDR3 has 17 amino acids. This chain's CDR3 is CASSPGRGRDTYNEQFF. The CDR3 coding sequence is TGTGCCAGCAGCCCCGGGCGGGGGCGGGACACCTACAATGAGCAGTTCTTC.

The rearrangement joins TRBV18 to TRBJ2-1, with 9 nucleotides matching TRBD2. The CDR3 extends over 16 amino acids. V shed 3 bases, J shed 8 bases, and the junction held 11 bases outside the gene matches. Germline V gene lookup returns CDR1 KGHSH and CDR2 LQKENI. CDR3 region: CASSPLASGNGDEQFF. CDR3 DNA sequence: TGTGCCAGCTCACCTCTCGCTAGCGGGAATGGGGATGAGCAGTTCTTC.